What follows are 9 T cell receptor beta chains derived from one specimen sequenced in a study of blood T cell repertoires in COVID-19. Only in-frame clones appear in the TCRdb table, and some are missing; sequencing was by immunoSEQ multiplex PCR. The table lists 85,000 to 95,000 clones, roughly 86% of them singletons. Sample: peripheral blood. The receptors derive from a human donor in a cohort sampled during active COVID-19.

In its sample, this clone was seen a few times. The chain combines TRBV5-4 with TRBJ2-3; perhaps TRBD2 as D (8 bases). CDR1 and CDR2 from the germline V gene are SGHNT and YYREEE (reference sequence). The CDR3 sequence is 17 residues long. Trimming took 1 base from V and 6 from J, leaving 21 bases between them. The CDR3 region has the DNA TGTGCCAGCAGCTTGCTCCGGGGGGGAGCGGGACAGGATACGCAGTATTTT. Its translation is CASSLLRGGAGQDTQYF. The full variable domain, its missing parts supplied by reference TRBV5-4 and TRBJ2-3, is ETGVTQSPTHLIKTRGQQVTLRCSSQSGHNTVSWYQQALGQGPQFIFQYYREEENGRGNFPPRFSGLQFPNYSSELNVNALELDDSALYLCASSLLRGGAGQDTQYFGPGTRLTVL.

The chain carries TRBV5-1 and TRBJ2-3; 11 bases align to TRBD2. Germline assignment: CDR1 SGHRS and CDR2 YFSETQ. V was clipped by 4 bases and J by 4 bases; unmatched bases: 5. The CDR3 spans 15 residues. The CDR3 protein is CASSLTSGVADTQYF. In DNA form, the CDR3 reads TGCGCCAGCAGCCTGACTAGCGGGGTCGCAGATACGCAGTATTTT. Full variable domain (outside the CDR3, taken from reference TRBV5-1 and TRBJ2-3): KAGVTQTPRYLIKTRGQQVTLSCSPISGHRSVSWYQQTPGQGLQFLFEYFSETQRNKGNFPGRFSGRQFSNSRSEMNVSTLELGDSALYLCASSLTSGVADTQYFGPGTRLTVL.

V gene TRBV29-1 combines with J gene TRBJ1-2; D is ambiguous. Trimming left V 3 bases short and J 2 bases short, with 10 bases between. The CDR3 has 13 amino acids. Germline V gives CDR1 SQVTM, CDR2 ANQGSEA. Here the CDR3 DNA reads TGCAGCGTTGACGGGGAGAGAAACTATGGCTACACCTTC. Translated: CSVDGERNYGYTF. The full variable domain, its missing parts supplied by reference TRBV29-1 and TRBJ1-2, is SAVISQKPSRDICQRGTSLTIQCQVDSQVTMMFWYRQQPGQSLTLIATANQGSEATYESGFVIDKFPISRPNLTFSTLTVSNMSPEDSSIYLCSVDGERNYGYTFGSGTRLTVV.

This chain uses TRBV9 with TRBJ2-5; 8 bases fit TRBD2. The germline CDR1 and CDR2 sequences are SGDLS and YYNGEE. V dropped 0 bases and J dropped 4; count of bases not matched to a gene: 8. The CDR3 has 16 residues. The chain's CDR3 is CASSVEERGGRETQYF. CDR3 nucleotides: TGTGCCAGCAGCGTAGAAGAACGGGGGGGCCGAGAGACCCAGTACTTC.

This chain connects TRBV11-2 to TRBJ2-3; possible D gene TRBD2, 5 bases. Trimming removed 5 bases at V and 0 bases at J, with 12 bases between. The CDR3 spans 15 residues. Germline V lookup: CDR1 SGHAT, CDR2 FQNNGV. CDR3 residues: CASSVRTRSTDTQYF. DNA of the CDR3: TGTGCCAGCAGCGTAAGGACTCGGAGCACAGATACGCAGTATTTT.

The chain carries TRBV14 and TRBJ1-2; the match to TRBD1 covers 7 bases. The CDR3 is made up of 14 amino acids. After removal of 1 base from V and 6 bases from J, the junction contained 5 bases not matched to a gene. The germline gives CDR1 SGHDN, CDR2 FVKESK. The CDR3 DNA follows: TGTGCCAGCAGCCAAGTACGTCAGGGGGATGGCTACACCTTC. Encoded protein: CASSQVRQGDGYTF. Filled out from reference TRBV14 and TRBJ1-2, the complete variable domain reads EAGVTQFPSHSVIEKGQTVTLRCDPISGHDNLYWYRRVMGKEIKFLLHFVKESKQDESGMPNNRFLAERTGGTYSTLKVQPAELEDSGVYFCASSQVRQGDGYTFGSGTRLTVV.

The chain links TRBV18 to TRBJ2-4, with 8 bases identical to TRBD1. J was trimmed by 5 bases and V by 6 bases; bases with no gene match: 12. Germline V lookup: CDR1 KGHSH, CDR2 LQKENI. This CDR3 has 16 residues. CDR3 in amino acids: CASSPRQGSLENIQYF. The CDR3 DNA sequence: TGTGCCAGCTCGCCGAGACAGGGGAGTTTGGAAAACATTCAGTACTTC. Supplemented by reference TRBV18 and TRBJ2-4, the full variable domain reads NAGVMQNPRHLVRRRGQEARLRCSPMKGHSHVYWYRQLPEEGLKFMVYLQKENIIDESGMPKERFSAEFPKEGPSILRIQQVVRGDSAAYFCASSPRQGSLENIQYFGAGTRLSVL.

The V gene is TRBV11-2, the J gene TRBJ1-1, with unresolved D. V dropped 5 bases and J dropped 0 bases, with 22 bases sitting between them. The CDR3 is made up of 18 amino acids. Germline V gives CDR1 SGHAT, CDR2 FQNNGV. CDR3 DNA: TGTGCCAGCAGCCGGAGGTCGAGGGAAGATCCTATGAACACTGAAGCTTTCTTT. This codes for CASSRRSREDPMNTEAFF.

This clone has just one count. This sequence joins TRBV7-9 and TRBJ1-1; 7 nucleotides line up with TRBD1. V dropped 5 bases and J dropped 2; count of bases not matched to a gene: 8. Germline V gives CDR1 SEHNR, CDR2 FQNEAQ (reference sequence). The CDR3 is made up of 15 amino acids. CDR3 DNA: TGTGCCAGCAGCACGCCCGGGACAGTAAACACTGAAGCTTTCTTT. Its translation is CASSTPGTVNTEAFF.